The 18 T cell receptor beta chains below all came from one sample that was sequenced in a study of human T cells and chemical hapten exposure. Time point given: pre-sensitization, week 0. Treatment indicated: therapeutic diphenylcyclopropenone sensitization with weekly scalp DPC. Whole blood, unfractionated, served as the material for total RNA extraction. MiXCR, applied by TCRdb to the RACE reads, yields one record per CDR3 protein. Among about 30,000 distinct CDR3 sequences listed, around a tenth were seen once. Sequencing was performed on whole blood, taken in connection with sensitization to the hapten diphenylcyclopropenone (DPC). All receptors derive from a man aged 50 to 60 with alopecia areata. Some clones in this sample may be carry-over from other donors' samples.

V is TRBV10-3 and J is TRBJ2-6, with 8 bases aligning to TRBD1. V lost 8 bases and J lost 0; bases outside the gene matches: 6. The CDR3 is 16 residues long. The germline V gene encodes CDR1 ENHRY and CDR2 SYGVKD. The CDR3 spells CAIGQGANSGANVLTF. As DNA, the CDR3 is TGTGCCATCGGTCAGGGGGCTAACTCTGGGGCCAACGTCCTGACTTTC.

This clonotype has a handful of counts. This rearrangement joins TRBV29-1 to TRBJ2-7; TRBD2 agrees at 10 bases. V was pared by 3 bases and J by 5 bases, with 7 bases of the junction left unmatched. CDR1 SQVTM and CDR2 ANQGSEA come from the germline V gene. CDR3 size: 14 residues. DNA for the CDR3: TGCAGCGTTGAGAAGCTAGCGGGAGTCAACGAGCAGTACTTC. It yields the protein CSVEKLAGVNEQYF.

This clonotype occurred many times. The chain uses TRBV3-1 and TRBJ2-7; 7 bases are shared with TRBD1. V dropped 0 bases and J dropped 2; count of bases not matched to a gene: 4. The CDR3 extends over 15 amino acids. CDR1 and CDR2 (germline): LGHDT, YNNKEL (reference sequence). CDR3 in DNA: TGTGCCAGCAGCCAAGATCTTGGGACAGCCTACGAGCAGTACTTC. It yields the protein CASSQDLGTAYEQYF.

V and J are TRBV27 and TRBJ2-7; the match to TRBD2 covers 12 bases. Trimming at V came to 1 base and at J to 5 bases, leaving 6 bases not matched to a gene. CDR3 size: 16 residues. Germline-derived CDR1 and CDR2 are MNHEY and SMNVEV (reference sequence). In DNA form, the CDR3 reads TGTGCCAGCAGTTTATGGCCGGGACTAGCGGGTGACGAGCAGTACTTC. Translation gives CASSLWPGLAGDEQYF.

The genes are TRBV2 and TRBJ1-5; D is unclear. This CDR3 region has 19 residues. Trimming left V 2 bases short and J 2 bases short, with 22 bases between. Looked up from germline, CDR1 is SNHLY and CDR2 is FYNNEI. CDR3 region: CASSERRASMGPGNQPQHF. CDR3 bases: TGTGCCAGCAGTGAAAGGCGGGCGTCTATGGGCCCGGGCAATCAGCCCCAGCATTTT.

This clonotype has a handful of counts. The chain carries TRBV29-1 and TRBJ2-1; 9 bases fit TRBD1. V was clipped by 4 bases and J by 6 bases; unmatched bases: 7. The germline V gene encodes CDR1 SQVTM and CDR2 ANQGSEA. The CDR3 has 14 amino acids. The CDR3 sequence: CSVAGTGYSNEQFF. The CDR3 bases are TGCAGCGTTGCAGGGACAGGGTATAGCAATGAGCAGTTCTTC.

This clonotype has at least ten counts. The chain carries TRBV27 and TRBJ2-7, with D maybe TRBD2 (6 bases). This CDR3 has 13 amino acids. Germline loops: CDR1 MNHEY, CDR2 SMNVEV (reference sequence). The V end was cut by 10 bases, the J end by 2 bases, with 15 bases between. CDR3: CAILPGSTYEQYF. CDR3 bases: TGTGCCATCTTACCCGGGAGCACCTACGAGCAGTACTTC.

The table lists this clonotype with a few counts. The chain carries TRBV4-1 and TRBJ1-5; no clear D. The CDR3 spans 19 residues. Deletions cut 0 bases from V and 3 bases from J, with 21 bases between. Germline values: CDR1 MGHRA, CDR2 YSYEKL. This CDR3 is CASSQDLGLHDGLNQPQHF. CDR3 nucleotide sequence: TGCGCCAGCAGCCAAGATCTCGGACTCCATGACGGGCTCAATCAGCCCCAGCATTTT.

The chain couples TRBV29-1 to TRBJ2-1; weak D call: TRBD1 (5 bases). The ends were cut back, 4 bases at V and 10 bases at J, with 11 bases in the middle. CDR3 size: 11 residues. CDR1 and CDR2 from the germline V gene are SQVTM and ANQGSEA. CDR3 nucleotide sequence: TGCAGCGTTGCCCCAGGGCTAGAGCAGTTCTTC. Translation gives CSVAPGLEQFF.

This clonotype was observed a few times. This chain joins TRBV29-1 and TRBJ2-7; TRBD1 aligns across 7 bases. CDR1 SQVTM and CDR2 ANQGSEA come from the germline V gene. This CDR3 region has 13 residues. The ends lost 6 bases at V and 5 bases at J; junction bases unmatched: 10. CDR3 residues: CSVHRGVSDEQYF. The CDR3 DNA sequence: TGCAGCGTGCACAGGGGCGTAAGCGACGAGCAGTACTTC.

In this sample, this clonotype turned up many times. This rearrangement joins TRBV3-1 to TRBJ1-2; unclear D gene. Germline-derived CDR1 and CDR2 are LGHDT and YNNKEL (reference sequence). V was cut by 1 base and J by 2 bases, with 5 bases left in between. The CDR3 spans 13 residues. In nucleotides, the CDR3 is TGTGCCAGCAGCCAAGGGACGAACTATGGCTACACCTTC. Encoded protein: CASSQGTNYGYTF.

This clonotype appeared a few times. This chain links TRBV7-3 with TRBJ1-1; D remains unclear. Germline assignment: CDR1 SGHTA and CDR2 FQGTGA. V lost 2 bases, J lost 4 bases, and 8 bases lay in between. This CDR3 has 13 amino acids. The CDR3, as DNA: TGTGCCAGCAGCTTATCCCCCCTCACTGAAGCTTTCTTT. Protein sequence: CASSLSPLTEAFF.

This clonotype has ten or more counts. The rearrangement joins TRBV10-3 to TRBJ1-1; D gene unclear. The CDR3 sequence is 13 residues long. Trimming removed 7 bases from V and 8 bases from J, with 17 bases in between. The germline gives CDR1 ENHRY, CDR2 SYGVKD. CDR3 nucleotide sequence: TGTGCCATCACCCCGAGGGCAGAACTCGAAGCTTTCTTT. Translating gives CAITPRAELEAFF.

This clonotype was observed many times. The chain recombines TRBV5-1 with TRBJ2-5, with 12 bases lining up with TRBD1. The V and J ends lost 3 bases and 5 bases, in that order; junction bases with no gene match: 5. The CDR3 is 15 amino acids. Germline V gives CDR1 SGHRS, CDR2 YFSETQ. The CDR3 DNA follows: TGCGCCAGCAGCTCCGGGACAGGGGGCGCGGAGACCCAGTACTTC. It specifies CASSSGTGGAETQYF.

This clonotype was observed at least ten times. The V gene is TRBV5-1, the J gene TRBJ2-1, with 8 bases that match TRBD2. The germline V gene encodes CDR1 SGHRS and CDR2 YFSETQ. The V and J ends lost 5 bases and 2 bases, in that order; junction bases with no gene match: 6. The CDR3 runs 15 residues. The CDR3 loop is CASSPSGSAYNEQFF. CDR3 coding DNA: TGCGCCAGCAGTCCAAGCGGGAGCGCCTACAATGAGCAGTTCTTC.

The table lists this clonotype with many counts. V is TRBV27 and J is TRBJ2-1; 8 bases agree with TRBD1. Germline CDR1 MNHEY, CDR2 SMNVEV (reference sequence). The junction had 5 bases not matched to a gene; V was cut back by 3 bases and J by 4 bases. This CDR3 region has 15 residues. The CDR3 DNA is TGTGCCAGCAGTTTTTTGGACAGGGTTTACAATGAGCAGTTCTTC. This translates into CASSFLDRVYNEQFF.

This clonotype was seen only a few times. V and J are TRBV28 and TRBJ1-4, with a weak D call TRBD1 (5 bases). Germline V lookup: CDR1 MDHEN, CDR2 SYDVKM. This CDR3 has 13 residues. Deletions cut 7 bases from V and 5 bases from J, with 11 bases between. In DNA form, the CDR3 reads TGTGCCAGCATATCGCAGGGAAATGAAAAACTGTTTTTT. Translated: CASISQGNEKLFF.

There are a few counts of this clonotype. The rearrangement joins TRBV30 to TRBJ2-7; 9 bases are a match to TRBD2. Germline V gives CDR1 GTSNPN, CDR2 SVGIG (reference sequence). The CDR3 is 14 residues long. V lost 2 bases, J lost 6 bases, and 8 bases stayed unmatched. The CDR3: CAWSPAGTSPEQYF. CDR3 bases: TGTGCCTGGAGTCCCGCCGGGACTAGCCCCGAGCAGTACTTC.